One and the same sample provided the 23 T cell receptor beta chains below, sequenced in a study of type 1 regulatory T cells. TCRdb re-called the reads with MiXCR, one entry per CDR3 protein. Counted here are approximately 100,000 distinct CDR3 sequences, 30% to 35% occurring once; the ten biggest clones make up roughly 2.4%. Sequencing was carried out using CD4+ T cells, either the whole sample or a sorted fraction (not recorded which). These receptor sequences come from a human donor in good health.

V gene TRBV20-1 combines with J gene TRBJ2-1; 11 nucleotides align to TRBD2. The V gene's germline CDR1 is DFQATT and CDR2 SNEGSKA (reference sequence). V lost 5 bases to trimming and J lost 3 bases; unmatched junction nucleotides: 9. The CDR3 is made up of 16 amino acids. The CDR3 here is CSARLLAGGGYNEQFF. The CDR3, as DNA: TGCAGTGCTCGCCTTCTAGCGGGAGGAGGCTACAATGAGCAGTTCTTC.

This sequence joins TRBV12-3 or TRBV12-4 and TRBJ2-7, with no clear D. This CDR3 region has 12 residues. V lost 5 bases and J 7 bases, leaving 12 bases between the germline ends. This CDR3 reads CASSADLQEQYF. The CDR3 region has the DNA TGTGCCAGCAGTGCGGACCTTCAGGAGCAGTACTTC.

CDR3 sequence: CAWSDSVEYYRNNEKLFF. The CDR3 region has the DNA TGTGCCTGGAGCGACTCGGTCGAGTATTACAGAAATAATGAAAAACTGTTTTTT. V is TRBV30 and J is TRBJ1-4; no definite D call. The CDR3 is 18 residues long. V lost 3 bases, J lost 4 bases, and 24 bases lay in between. CDR1 GTSNPN and CDR2 SVGIG come from the germline V gene (reference sequence).

Only a few counts were recorded for this clonotype. This rearrangement joins TRBV12-3 or TRBV12-4 to TRBJ2-3; 13 bases agree with TRBD2. The CDR3 contains 16 residues. J was trimmed by 6 bases and V by 3 bases; bases with no gene match: 6. The CDR3 DNA reads as TGTGCCAGCAGTTTCGGGACTAGCGGGGACCGGGATACGCAGTATTTT. It encodes CASSFGTSGDRDTQYF.

The chain joins TRBV11-2 to TRBJ2-7; D gene unclear. The V gene lost 6 bases and the J gene lost 5 bases, with 14 bases spanning the gap. The CDR3 covers 13 residues. Germline loops: CDR1 SGHAT, CDR2 FQNNGV. The DNA of the CDR3 is TGTGCCAGCAGGCCGCCAGGAATGGACGAGCAGTACTTC. Translated, it gives CASRPPGMDEQYF.

The genes are TRBV6-5 and TRBJ2-5; a possible D gene is TRBD1 (6 bases). Trimming took 6 bases from V and 5 from J, leaving 22 bases between them. The germline V gene has CDR1 MNHEY and CDR2 SVGAGI. The CDR3 sequence is 16 residues long. This chain's CDR3 is CASSQFPPRGAETQYF. DNA for the CDR3: TGTGCCAGCAGCCAGTTCCCTCCCAGGGGCGCCGAGACCCAGTACTTC.

This clonotype appeared a few times. The V call is TRBV4-1, the J call TRBJ1-5; tentative D call: TRBD1 (5 bases). V was cut by 0 bases and J by 1 base, with 7 bases left in between. The CDR3 length is 15 residues. Germline loops: CDR1 MGHRA, CDR2 YSYEKL. The CDR3 is CASSQEWGSNQPQHF. CDR3 DNA sequence: TGCGCCAGCAGCCAAGAGTGGGGCAGCAATCAGCCCCAGCATTTT.

The chain uses TRBV6-2 or TRBV6-3 and TRBJ2-6; D might be TRBD1 or TRBD2, each matching 5 bases. Germline CDR1 and CDR2: MNHEY and SVGEGT. The CDR3 totals 16 residues. The V end lost 5 bases, the J end lost 0 bases, and 11 bases lay between the germline ends. CDR3 in DNA: TGTGCCAGCAGTGAGGGACGTCCCTCTGGGGCCAACGTCCTGACTTTC. Protein sequence: CASSEGRPSGANVLTF.

The genes are TRBV30 and TRBJ1-1, with a weak D call TRBD1 (5 bases). In germline, CDR1 is GTSNPN, CDR2 SVGIG (reference sequence). With 7 bases removed from V and 4 bases from J, the gap between germline ends came to 13 bases. This CDR3 spans 12 amino acids. CDR3 loop: CASKQGPTEAFF. In DNA form, the CDR3 reads TGTGCCTCAAAGCAGGGCCCCACTGAAGCTTTCTTT.

As regards this clonotype: This may come from a read error, since a much larger clone is one base off. The CDR3 ends on some other residue instead of the conserved phenylalanine or tryptophan, so this is likely a read error. The chain is built from TRBV5-1 and TRBJ2-7, with 8 bases that match TRBD1. V shed 0 bases and J 9 bases; nucleotides not matched to a gene: 2. The germline V gene has CDR1 SGHRS and CDR2 YFSETQ. This CDR3 is 12 amino acids long. CDR3 protein: CASSLEGQGQYY. CDR3 coding DNA: TGCGCCAGCAGCTTGGAAGGACAGGGGCAGTACTAC.

Note on this clonotype: Germline is not matched at one junction end, which may reflect a read error. The chain is built from TRBV20-1 and TRBJ2-3, with TRBD2 matching 9 bases. Germline V CDR1 and CDR2: DFQATT, SNEGSKA (reference sequence). This CDR3 is built from 16 residues. CDR3 nucleotide sequence: TGCAGTGCCCGCCCCTCGGTAGCGGGAGTGATAGATACGCGGTATTTT. It encodes CSARPSVAGVIDTRYF.

This clonotype was observed many times. The V call is TRBV6-6, the J call TRBJ2-5; the D is unclear. CDR3 length: 14 amino acids. Germline assignment: CDR1 MNHNY and CDR2 SVGAGI (reference sequence). The germline V and J ends were trimmed by 4 bases and 2 bases, with 11 bases remaining between them. The CDR3, as DNA: TGTGCCAGCAGTTCCCCGGGTTTACAAGAGACCCAGTACTTC. Protein product: CASSSPGLQETQYF.

The chain's CDR3 is CASSLGPPGYTF. The CDR3 nucleotides read TGTGCCAGCAGCTTGGGACCGCCTGGCTACACCTTC. The V call is TRBV5-8, the J call TRBJ1-2; D call uncertain. This CDR3 contains 12 residues. Germline assignment: CDR1 SGHTS and CDR2 YDEGEE. Trimming took off 0 bases at V and 7 bases at J, with 7 bases between the two ends. Drawing the rest from reference TRBV5-8 and TRBJ1-2, the complete variable domain is EAGVTQSPTHLIKTRGQQATLRCSPISGHTSVYWYQQALGLGLQFLLWYDEGEERNRGNFPPRFSGRQFPNYSSELNVNALELEDSALYLCASSLGPPGYTFGSGTRLTVV.

This chain uses TRBV7-8 with TRBJ1-1; D is undetermined. Germline CDR1 reads SGHVS; CDR2 reads FQNEAQ. V was cut by 5 bases and J by 5 bases, with 0 bases left in between. The CDR3 is made up of 9 amino acids. CDR3 sequence: CASSTEAFF. The CDR3 nucleotides are TGTGCCAGCAGCACTGAAGCTTTCTTT.

A few counts support this clonotype. The conserved closing phenylalanine or tryptophan is absent in this CDR3, likely reflecting a read error. The DNA is omitted, as the CDR3 cannot be located on it reliably, and the CDR3 follows TCRdb's listing. The chain joins TRBV2 to TRBJ2-1; TRBD1, the D gene given by the table, was not confirmed from the DNA. The CDR3 contains 11 residues when both ends are counted. Germline loops: CDR1 SNHLY, CDR2 FYNNEI. This chain's CDR3 is CASRNRVLRSD.

The V call is TRBV28, the J call TRBJ2-7; 10 bases line up with TRBD1. Germline trimming cut 4 bases from V and 6 bases from J; bases unmatched to any gene: 12. The CDR3 has 16 residues. Germline values: CDR1 MDHEN, CDR2 SYDVKM. Here the CDR3 DNA reads TGTGCCAGCAGTTATAAACTCTGGACAGGGGGGCTCGAGCAGTACTTC. Amino acid sequence: CASSYKLWTGGLEQYF.

The rearrangement links TRBV7-8 to TRBJ2-2, with 7 bases identical to TRBD2. CDR1 is SGHVS, CDR2 FQNEAQ, per germline. CDR3 size: 16 residues. V trimming: 4 bases; J trimming: 7 bases; junction bases outside the gene matches: 12. CDR3 loop: CASSSRGRGRGGELFF. Here the CDR3 DNA reads TGTGCCAGCAGCTCCCGTGGGAGGGGCCGGGGCGGGGAGCTGTTTTTT. Variable domain in full (rest from reference TRBV7-8 and TRBJ2-2): GAGVSQSPRYKVAKRGQDVALRCDPISGHVSLFWYQQALGQGPEFLTYFQNEAQLDKSGLPSDRFFAERPEGSVSTLKIQRTQQEDSAVYLCASSSRGRGRGGELFFGEGSRLTVL.

This clonotype showed up just a few times. The chain employs TRBV6-2 or TRBV6-3 and TRBJ1-5; D gene uncertain. This CDR3 has 15 amino acids. The germline V gene encodes CDR1 MNHEY and CDR2 SVGEGT. V gave up 5 bases and J gave up 3 bases, with 14 bases separating them. CDR3 loop: CASSTVFATNQPQHF. CDR3 DNA: TGTGCCAGCAGTACGGTCTTCGCCACCAATCAGCCCCAGCATTTT.

This clonotype was picked up a small number of times. This chain links TRBV5-1 with TRBJ2-6; 11 bases map to TRBD1. CDR1 SGHRS and CDR2 YFSETQ come from the germline V gene. V was clipped by 5 bases and J by 0 bases; unmatched bases: 7. The CDR3 covers 18 residues. The CDR3 DNA is TGCGCCAGCAGGGTCGCCGGGACAGGGGGCTCTGGGGCCAACGTCCTGACTTTC. Amino acids: CASRVAGTGGSGANVLTF.

The chain combines TRBV24-1 with TRBJ2-1; D might be TRBD1 (6 bases). Trimming took 3 bases from V and 0 from J, leaving 11 bases between them. The germline V gene has CDR1 KGHDR and CDR2 SFDVKD. The CDR3 has 16 amino acids. CDR3 nucleotides: TGTGCCACCAGTGATACGACAGGTAGCTCCTACAATGAGCAGTTCTTC. This encodes CATSDTTGSSYNEQFF.

This clonotype occurred a few times. This chain links TRBV5-1 with TRBJ1-6; 8 positions match TRBD1. Germline loops: CDR1 SGHRS, CDR2 YFSETQ. After removal of 7 bases from V and 10 bases from J, the junction contained 10 bases not matched to a gene. This CDR3 has 14 amino acids. The CDR3 spells CASALDRVGSPLHF. CDR3 DNA sequence: TGCGCCAGCGCCTTGGACAGGGTAGGATCACCCCTCCACTTT. Full variable domain (outside the CDR3, taken from reference TRBV5-1 and TRBJ1-6): KAGVTQTPRYLIKTRGQQVTLSCSPISGHRSVSWYQQTPGQGLQFLFEYFSETQRNKGNFPGRFSGRQFSNSRSEMNVSTLELGDSALYLCASALDRVGSPLHFGNGTRLTVT.

The rearrangement links TRBV5-5 to TRBJ1-3; 8 bases are shared with TRBD1. Germline CDR1 SGHKS, CDR2 YYEKEE (reference sequence). V gave up 4 bases and J gave up 2 bases; unmatched junction bases: 5. This CDR3 is 15 amino acids long. The DNA for the CDR3 is TGTGCCAGCAGCCCGCTGACAGGGGCTGGAAACACCATATATTTT. Encoded protein: CASSPLTGAGNTIYF.

This clonotype has a handful of counts. The chain combines TRBV6-5 with TRBJ2-1; 7 bases align to TRBD2. The V gene's germline CDR1 is MNHEY and CDR2 SVGAGI. The junction had 10 bases not matched to a gene; V was cut back by 11 bases and J by 6 bases. The CDR3 runs 13 residues. CDR3 nucleotides: TGTGCCTCGACTAGCTTATTCGGCAATGAGCAGTTCTTC. It yields the protein CASTSLFGNEQFF.